This entry is about one TCR beta chain. The antigen remains undetermined. This record belongs to a study of CD8 T cells in Susac syndrome. Study-level points and caveats: The study's TCR sequencing and HLA analysis covered a relatively small number of individuals, and the study acknowledged this.

Negative isolation yielded the CD8+ and CD4+ T cells, while FACS enriched the TEMRA cells. Germline CDR1 is SQVTM and CDR2 is ANQGSEA. This CDR3 has 20 amino acids. V shed 2 bases, J shed 4 bases, and the junction held 22 bases outside the gene matches. RNA in amounts of about 0.45 to 1 ug was reverse transcribed with random hexamers. TCRdb fed the immunoSEQ multiplex PCR reads into MiXCR, producing one record per CDR3 protein. The sample includes approximately 300,000 distinct CDR3 sequences, about 89% seen only once; the top ten take approximately 0.18%. This TCR was sampled from a human donor with multiple sclerosis. The J gene is TRBJ1-2, the V gene TRBV29-1; 10 nucleotides agree with TRBD1. Sequencing was carried out using CD8+ T cells from PBMCs. The CDR3 DNA is TGCAGCGTTGAATCCATCGACAGGGGGCGCGGACTTTTCCGGGGCTATGGCTACACCTTC. This sequence encodes CSVESIDRGRGLFRGYGYTF.